The 2 T cell receptor beta chains in this list originate from one sample, sequenced in a study of blood T cell repertoires in COVID-19. Some clones are missing from TCRdb's copy, which holds only in-frame ones; the method was immunoSEQ multiplex PCR. The table lists 250,000 to 350,000 clones, 87% of them singletons. Sequencing input: peripheral blood. All receptors derive from a woman in her 50s who had recovered from COVID-19.

J is TRBJ2-5 and V is TRBV5-6; 7 nucleotides line up with TRBD2. The trim removed 0 bases at V and 3 bases at J, leaving 8 bases unmatched. The CDR3 totals 16 residues. Germline CDR1 is SGHDT and CDR2 is YYEEEE. This CDR3 is CASSLAWRRGKETQYF. As DNA, the CDR3 is TGTGCCAGCAGCTTGGCCTGGCGGCGGGGGAAAGAGACCCAGTACTTC.

The V and J genes are TRBV27 and TRBJ2-2, with 14 bases that match TRBD2. The CDR3 runs to 18 residues. J was trimmed by 7 bases and V by 4 bases; bases with no gene match: 11. Per the germline V gene, CDR1 is MNHEY and CDR2 is SMNVEV (reference sequence). CDR3 residues: CASSSLTSGRAFGGELFF. CDR3 nucleotide sequence: TGTGCCAGCAGTTCACTGACTAGCGGGAGGGCCTTTGGCGGGGAGCTGTTTTTT.